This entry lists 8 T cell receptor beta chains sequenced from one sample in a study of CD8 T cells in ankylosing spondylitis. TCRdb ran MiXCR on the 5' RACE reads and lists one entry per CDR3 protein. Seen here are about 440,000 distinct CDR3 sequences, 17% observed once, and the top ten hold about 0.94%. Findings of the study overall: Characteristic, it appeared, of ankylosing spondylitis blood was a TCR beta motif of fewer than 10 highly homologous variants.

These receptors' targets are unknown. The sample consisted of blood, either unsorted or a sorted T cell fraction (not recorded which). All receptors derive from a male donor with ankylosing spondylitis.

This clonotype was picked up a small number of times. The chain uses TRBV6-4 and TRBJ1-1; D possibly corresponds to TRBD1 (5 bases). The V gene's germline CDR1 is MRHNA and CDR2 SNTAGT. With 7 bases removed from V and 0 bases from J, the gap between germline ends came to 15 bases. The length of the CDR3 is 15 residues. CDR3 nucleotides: TGTGCCAGCAAGGCAGCCGGGGGGATGAACACTGAAGCTTTCTTT. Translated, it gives CASKAAGGMNTEAFF.

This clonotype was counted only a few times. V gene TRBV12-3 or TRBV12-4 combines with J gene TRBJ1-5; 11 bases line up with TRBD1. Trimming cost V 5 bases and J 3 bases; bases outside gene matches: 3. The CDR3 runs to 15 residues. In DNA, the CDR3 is TGTGCCAGCAGTATAGGACAGGGGGCCAATCAGCCCCAGCATTTT. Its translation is CASSIGQGANQPQHF.

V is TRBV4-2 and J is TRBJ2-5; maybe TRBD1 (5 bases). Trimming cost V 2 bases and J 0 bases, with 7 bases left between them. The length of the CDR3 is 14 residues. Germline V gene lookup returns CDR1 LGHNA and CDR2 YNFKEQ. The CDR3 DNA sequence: TGTGCCAGCAGCCAAAAAGGGGACCAAGAGACCCAGTACTTC. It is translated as CASSQKGDQETQYF.

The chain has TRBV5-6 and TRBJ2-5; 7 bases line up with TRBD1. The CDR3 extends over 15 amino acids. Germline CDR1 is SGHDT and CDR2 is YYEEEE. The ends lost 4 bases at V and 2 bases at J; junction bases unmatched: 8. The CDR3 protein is CASSPTGPLQETQYF. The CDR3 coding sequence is TGTGCCAGCAGCCCGACAGGGCCTTTACAAGAGACCCAGTACTTC.

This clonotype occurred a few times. CDR3 DNA: TGCGCCAGCAGCAGGCTAGCGGGAGCGGAGACCCAGTACTTC. This translates into CASSRLAGAETQYF. The rearrangement uses TRBV5-1 and TRBJ2-5, with 10 bases identical to TRBD2. Germline CDR1 and CDR2: SGHRS and YFSETQ. The V and J ends lost 4 bases and 5 bases, in that order; junction bases with no gene match: 5. CDR3 size: 14 residues.

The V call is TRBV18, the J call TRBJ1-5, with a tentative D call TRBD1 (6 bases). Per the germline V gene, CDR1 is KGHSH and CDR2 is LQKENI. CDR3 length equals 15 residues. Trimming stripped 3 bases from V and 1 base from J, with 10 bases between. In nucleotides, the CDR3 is TGTGCCAGCTCACCCGGGACACCCAGCAATCAGCCCCAGCATTTT. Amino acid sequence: CASSPGTPSNQPQHF.

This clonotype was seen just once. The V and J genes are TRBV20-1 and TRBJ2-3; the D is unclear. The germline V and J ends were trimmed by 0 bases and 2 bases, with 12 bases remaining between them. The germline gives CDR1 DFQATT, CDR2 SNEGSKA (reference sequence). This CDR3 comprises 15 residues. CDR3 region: CSARDGSRNTDTQYF. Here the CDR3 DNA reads TGCAGTGCTAGAGATGGATCGCGGAACACAGATACGCAGTATTTT.

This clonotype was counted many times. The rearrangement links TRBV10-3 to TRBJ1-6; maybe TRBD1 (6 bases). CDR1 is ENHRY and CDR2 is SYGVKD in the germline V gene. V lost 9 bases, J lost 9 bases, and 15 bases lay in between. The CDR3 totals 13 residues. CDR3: CAIRQEAGSPLHF. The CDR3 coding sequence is TGTGCCATACGACAGGAAGCAGGTTCACCCCTCCACTTT.